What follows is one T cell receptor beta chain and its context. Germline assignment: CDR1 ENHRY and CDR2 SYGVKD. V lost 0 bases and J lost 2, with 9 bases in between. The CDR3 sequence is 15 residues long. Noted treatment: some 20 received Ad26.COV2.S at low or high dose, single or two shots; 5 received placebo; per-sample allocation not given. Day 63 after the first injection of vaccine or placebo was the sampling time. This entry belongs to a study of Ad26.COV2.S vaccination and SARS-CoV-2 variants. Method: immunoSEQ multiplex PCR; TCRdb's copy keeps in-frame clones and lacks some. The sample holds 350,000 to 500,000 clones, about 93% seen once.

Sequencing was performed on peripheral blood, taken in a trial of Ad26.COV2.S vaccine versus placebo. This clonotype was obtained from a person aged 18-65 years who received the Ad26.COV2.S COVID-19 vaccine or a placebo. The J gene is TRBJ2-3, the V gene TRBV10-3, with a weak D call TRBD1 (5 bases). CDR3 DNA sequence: TGTGCCATCAGTGAGTCTGCAGGGCCCACAGATACGCAGTATTTT. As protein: CAISESAGPTDTQYF.